This T cell receptor (beta chain) was observed in a study of shared clonotypes between healthy human individuals (dated by TCRdb to 2020 to 2022). Regarding the research as a whole: The cohort comprised two women and a few men aged 18 to 49 years. For each donor, three plates each were used for CD4 naive and CD4 memory, two plates were used for CD8 naive, and one plate was used for CD8 memory. Blood TCR repertoires of about 5 healthy adults were deeply sequenced to estimate repertoire size and the extent of clonotype sharing between individuals. To increase sequencing depth and limit assay-specific biases, TCR repertoire library preparation and sequencing were carried out by different laboratories using diverse techniques. Each donor's leukapheresis produced roughly between roughly 0.85 and 10 billion PBMCs.

The donors were healthy, HIV-negative adults with no recently reported acute infections or vaccinations. All donors were Caucasian adults living in Nashville, Tennessee, USA. CD4+ T cells were enriched by magnetic negative selection, after which naive cells were positively selected on CD45RA and the negative fraction was taken as the memory subset. Blood was collected by leukapheresis, and PBMCs were isolated by Ficoll-Histopaque density gradient centrifugation and then cryopreserved in liquid nitrogen vapor phase. Analytical flow cytometry was used to check the purity and quantity of each magnetically sorted T cell population. Genomic DNA was isolated from every sorted fraction and measured by UV absorbance on a Nanodrop 2000c. Using the deep immunoSEQ assay, TCR CDR3 regions were amplified from genomic DNA by multiplex PCR. Extracted genomic DNA from each cell subset was distributed evenly across all wells of several immunoSEQ 96-well plates, and each plate was treated as a replicate. For sorted subsets, approximately 190 ng genomic DNA, equal to some 30,000 T cell genomes, was loaded into each replicate PCR. The purified libraries were quantified using a Qubit 3.0 fluorometer, sized with a Bioanalyzer 2100, and then quantified again using the KAPA Library Quantification kit. Each immunoSEQ 96-well plate was sequenced on its own single-read 150-cycle Illumina NextSeq 550 flow cell. In the original analysis: Because the immunoSEQ output included only junctional sequences and no quality scores, the filtering could not be the same as the filtering used for full-length reads. Sequences were annotated with PyIR, a Python wrapper for IgBLAST v1.9, and V/J genes and CDR3 were assigned using IMGT germline references. Reads with weak V/J assignments (E-value above 1e-6), missing CDR3, stop codons, out-of-frame junctions, or ambiguous translated residues were removed. V3J clonotypes were defined as sequences sharing the same inferred V gene, J gene, and CDR3 amino acid sequence. The percentage overlap between two repertoires was calculated by dividing the number of shared unique clonotypes by the size of the smaller repertoire. Three approaches were used to assess repertoire richness: RTK rarefaction, the Chao1 estimator, and Recon v2.1 estimates of unobserved clonotypes. Generation probabilities were computed with OLGA for all TCRbeta clonotypes obtained by the gDNA method from several donors. Entries here come from immuneACCESS through TCRdb and include only in-frame sequences with V and J called. Some clones fail to appear in such tables; in the studies checked, an unresolved V gene covers under half of the shortfall, and the cause of the remainder is unknown. That table supplies the V and J calls and clone size; D and trimming were determined from the DNA. The sample records a few million clones, over 90% of which are singletons. The ten largest clones take up under 0.45% of the sample.

On this clone itself: This receptor's antigen is unknown. Base qualities are missing; no much larger clone stands one base away.

The CDR3 goes from the cysteine to the phenylalanine over 13 residues. The only DNA kept is the CDR3, 39 bases in frame from the first base. V and J are truncated by 3 bases and 2 bases respectively, leaving an intervening sequence of 8 bases. Per the germline V gene, ENHRY is the CDR1 and SYGVKD is the CDR2. What the study reported, not specific to this receptor: Compared with non-shared clonotypes, clonotypes shared by all four sorted-subset donors had higher generation probabilities. Sampling was restricted to blood, and TCR repertoires in tissue are likely to differ from TCR repertoires in blood. Because the study included a small number of donors, the genetic and exposure-history diversity represented was limited. Pairwise subsampling led to the expectation that sequencing depth would affect the degree of clonotype sharing among donors. When several donors were compared, the shared fraction of clonotypes was around 5% for naive CD4, roughly 3.3% for naive CD8, roughly 2.3% for memory CD4, and 0.35% to 0.5% for memory CD8. Larger estimated clonotype richness was generally found for naive subsets than for memory subsets. Even with the large sequencing depth, rarefaction of the sorted-subset datasets indicated that sequencing was incomplete.

The chain employs TRBV10-3 and TRBJ2-7; the D gene cannot be named for sure. The specimen was naive CD4+ T cells from PBMCs. The cell subset or site label here, explained by the study, means: CD45RA+ positively selected. This sequence was found in a man between 18 and 35 years old in good health. Some clones in this sample may be carry-over from other donors' samples. The sequenced DNA is TGTGCCATCAGTGACGGTCAGCCCTACGAGCAGTACTTC. Its translation reads: CAISDGQPYEQYF.